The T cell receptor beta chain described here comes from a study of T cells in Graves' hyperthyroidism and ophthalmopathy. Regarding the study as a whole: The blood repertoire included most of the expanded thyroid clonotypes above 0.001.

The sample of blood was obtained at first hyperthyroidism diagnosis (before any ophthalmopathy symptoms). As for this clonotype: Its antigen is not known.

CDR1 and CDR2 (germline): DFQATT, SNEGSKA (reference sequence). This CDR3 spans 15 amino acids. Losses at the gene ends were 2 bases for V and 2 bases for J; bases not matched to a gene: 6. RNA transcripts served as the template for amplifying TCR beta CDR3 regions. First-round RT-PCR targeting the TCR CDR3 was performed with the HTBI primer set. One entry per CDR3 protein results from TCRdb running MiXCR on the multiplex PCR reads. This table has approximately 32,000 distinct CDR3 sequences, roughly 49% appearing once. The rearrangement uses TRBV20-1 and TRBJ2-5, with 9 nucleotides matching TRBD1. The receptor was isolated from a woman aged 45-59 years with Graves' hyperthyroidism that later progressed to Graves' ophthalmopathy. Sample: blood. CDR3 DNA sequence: TGCAGTGCTAGATGGACAGGGGCCGCACAAGAGACCCAGTACTTC. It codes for CSARWTGAAQETQYF.